This TCR beta chain was recorded in a study of shared clonotypes between healthy human individuals. Study findings and constraints: Despite large depth, rarefaction showed incomplete sorted-subset sequencing. Naive subsets generally exceeded memory subsets in estimated richness. For naive CD4 cells, 5% to 6.5% of clonotypes were shared across a few donors.

This clone was counted once. Its specificity is not known. The repertoire was sequenced with immunoSEQ multiplex PCR; TCRdb's copy has only in-frame clones and lacks some. The sample contains approximately 2,000,000 clones, around 93% of which appear only once. Sequencing was carried out using naive CD4+ T cells from PBMCs. Described subset: CD45RA+ positively selected. The TCR was taken from a man between 18 and 29 years old in good health. Some clones in this sample may be carry-over from other donors' samples.

The CDR3 protein is CASSLVGSGEKLFF. In nucleotides, the CDR3 is TGCGCCAGCAGCTTGGTCGGTTCAGGTGAAAAACTGTTTTTT. The chain combines TRBV5-1 with TRBJ1-4; D not resolved. Germline CDR1 reads SGHRS; CDR2 reads YFSETQ. CDR3 length: 14 residues. Trimming stripped 0 bases from V and 7 bases from J, with 10 bases between.